Below, 7 T cell receptor beta chains from the same sample are listed, as sequenced in a study of shared clonotypes between healthy human individuals. Sequenced by immunoSEQ multiplex PCR; TCRdb stores in-frame clones only, minus some. Of about 2.4 million clones in the sample, over 85% were seen once. Material: naive CD4+ T cells from PBMCs. Subset in this sample: CD45RA+ positively selected. The source of these receptors is a man aged 18-30 years in good health. Some clones in this sample may be carry-over from other donors' samples.

Worth noting for this clone: This same CDR3 is encoded by further DNA sequences in the sample. The V and J genes are TRBV6-5 and TRBJ2-3; a weak D match, TRBD1 (7 bases). CDR1 is MNHEY, CDR2 SVGAGI, per germline. This CDR3 is 14 amino acids long. Trimming shortened V by 6 bases and J by 2 bases, and 12 bases separated the two germline ends. Written as DNA, the CDR3 is TGTGCCAGCAGGCGGGACAGACCCACAGATACGCAGTATTTT. It is translated as CASRRDRPTDTQYF.

With respect to this clone: A much larger clonotype is one base distant, so this may be a read error. The J gene is TRBJ1-1, the V gene TRBV6-6, with 8 bases that match TRBD1. CDR3 length: 15 residues. CDR1 is MNHNY and CDR2 is SVGAGI in the germline V gene (reference sequence). CDR3 coding DNA: TGTGTCAGCAGTTACGACCGGGACAGGTCTACTGAAGCTTTCTTT. Translating it yields CVSSYDRDRSTEAFF.

A word on this clone: Within the sample, other DNA sequences also encode this same CDR3. The chain recombines TRBV19 with TRBJ2-7; 9 positions agree with TRBD1. CDR1 LNHDA and CDR2 SQIVND come from the germline V gene (reference sequence). The CDR3 contains 14 residues. The trim removed 1 base at V and 2 bases at J, leaving 0 bases unmatched. CDR3 DNA sequence: TGTGCCAGTAGTATAGGACAGGGGGCCTACGAGCAGTACTTC. This encodes CASSIGQGAYEQYF.

V gene TRBV7-2 combines with J gene TRBJ2-5; 12 bases fit TRBD1. The CDR3 loop spans 16 amino acids. Trimming cost V 5 bases and J 5 bases; bases outside gene matches: 9. The V gene's germline CDR1 is SGHTA and CDR2 FQGNSA. The CDR3 DNA is TGTGCCAGCAGCGTCTTGGCGGGACAGGGGGCCGAGACCCAGTACTTC. This sequence encodes CASSVLAGQGAETQYF.

The gene calls are TRBV5-1 and TRBJ2-7; D is ambiguous. This CDR3 region has 14 residues. Germline loops: CDR1 SGHRS, CDR2 YFSETQ. The V end lost 0 bases, the J end lost 5 bases, and 12 bases lay between the germline ends. The CDR3 region has the DNA TGCGCCAGCAGCTTGGCTCTTCCGAAACACGAGCAGTACTTC. This gives the protein CASSLALPKHEQYF.

Comment on this clone: At the DNA level, this CDR3 is encoded by other sequences in the same sample as well. The J gene is TRBJ2-7, the V gene TRBV7-9; TRBD1 agrees at 8 bases. V lost 6 bases to trimming and J lost 4 bases; unmatched junction nucleotides: 2. This CDR3 comprises 12 residues. Germline assignment: CDR1 SEHNR and CDR2 FQNEAQ (reference sequence). The CDR3 nucleotides are TGTGCCAGCAGTCGGGACAGGTACGAGCAGTACTTC. Translation gives CASSRDRYEQYF.

The table lists this clone with a count of one. The sample holds other DNA sequences that translate to the same CDR3. The chain recombines TRBV5-1 with TRBJ2-3; D not certain. The V end lost 0 bases, the J end lost 1 base, and 9 bases lay between the germline ends. This CDR3 has 15 residues. The germline gives CDR1 SGHRS, CDR2 YFSETQ. This CDR3 reads CASSLVGRGTDTQYF. The DNA for the CDR3 is TGCGCCAGCAGCTTGGTTGGACGAGGCACAGATACGCAGTATTTT.